This entry lists 12 T cell receptor beta chains sequenced from one sample in a study of T cells in Graves' hyperthyroidism and ophthalmopathy. Amplification of TCR beta CDR3 regions used RNA as the template. HTBI primers were used for first-round RT-PCR of the TCR CDR3. A single record per CDR3 protein comes from TCRdb applying MiXCR to the multiplex PCR reads. The sample lists approximately 690,000 distinct CDR3 sequences, about 14% occurring once. The material sequenced was blood. Source of these receptors: a woman aged 45-65 years with Graves' ophthalmopathy.

Remarks on this clonotype: This may come from a read error, since a much larger clone is one base off. The gene calls are TRBV5-1 and TRBJ2-7; 9 bases match TRBD1. CDR1 and CDR2 from the germline V gene are SGHRS and YFSETQ. V dropped 6 bases and J dropped 3; count of bases not matched to a gene: 7. The CDR3 is made up of 14 amino acids. The CDR3 DNA reads TGCGCCAGCACCGTAGGACAGGGGTACTACGAGCAGTACTTC. The encoded protein is CASTVGQGYYEQYF.

This clonotype showed up just a few times. The CDR3 spells CSVGRLAGVDTGELFF. In nucleotides, the CDR3 is TGCAGTGTCGGGCGGCTAGCGGGCGTCGACACCGGGGAGCTGTTTTTT. This chain links TRBV20-1 with TRBJ2-2; 8 positions match TRBD2. After removal of 7 bases from V and 3 bases from J, the junction contained 13 bases not matched to a gene. Germline V lookup: CDR1 DFQATT, CDR2 SNEGSKA (reference sequence). CDR3 size: 16 residues.

The rearrangement uses TRBV10-3 and TRBJ1-1, with D unresolved. The length of the CDR3 is 13 residues. V dropped 3 bases and J dropped 5 bases, with 10 bases sitting between them. Germline V gene lookup returns CDR1 ENHRY and CDR2 SYGVKD. The CDR3 loop reads CAISDVMRTEAFF. The CDR3 DNA follows: TGTGCCATCAGTGATGTAATGCGGACTGAAGCTTTCTTT.

At least ten counts were recorded for this clonotype. V is TRBV6-1 and J is TRBJ2-7; 8 bases are a match to TRBD1. Unmatched junction bases numbered 4, after V lost 9 bases and J lost 0 bases. Germline CDR1 is MNHNS and CDR2 is SASEGT. The CDR3 consists of 13 residues. The CDR3 coding sequence is TGTGCCAGAACGGGACAGGACTCCTACGAGCAGTACTTC. Translated: CARTGQDSYEQYF.

This clonotype was picked up many times. The rearrangement links TRBV28 to TRBJ2-7, with D possibly matching TRBD1 (5 bases). Per the germline V gene, CDR1 is MDHEN and CDR2 is SYDVKM. This CDR3 spans 14 amino acids. V lost 5 bases to trimming and J lost 3 bases, with 14 bases between them. CDR3 sequence: CASSLLQDIYEQYF. The CDR3 DNA is TGTGCCAGCAGTCTCTTGCAGGACATCTACGAGCAGTACTTC.

The chain joins TRBV24-1 to TRBJ2-6; TRBD1 or TRBD2 may be the D gene (5 bases each). CDR3 length: 16 residues. Trimming shortened V by 2 bases and J by 2 bases, and 9 bases separated the two germline ends. Germline values: CDR1 KGHDR, CDR2 SFDVKD. DNA of the CDR3: TGTGCCACCAGTGATTCTGGGGGAACTGGGGCCAACGTCCTGACTTTC. Its translation is CATSDSGGTGANVLTF.

The gene calls are TRBV7-8 and TRBJ2-3; perhaps D is TRBD1 or TRBD2 (6 bases each). The CDR3 length is 15 residues. The V gene's germline CDR1 is SGHVS and CDR2 FQNEAQ. The V end was cut by 5 bases, the J end by 2 bases, with 14 bases between. DNA of the CDR3: TGTGCCAGCAGCCGCGAGGGGGACTTCACAGATACGCAGTATTTT. It encodes CASSREGDFTDTQYF.

V gene TRBV20-1 combines with J gene TRBJ2-1; 11 nucleotides align to TRBD2. Germline loops: CDR1 DFQATT, CDR2 SNEGSKA (reference sequence). This CDR3 has 16 amino acids. The J segment lost 3 bases and the V segment lost 0 bases, leaving 4 bases of the junction unmatched. The CDR3 region has the DNA TGCAGTGCTAGAGAAGGTAGCGGGAGGGTCTACAATGAGCAGTTCTTC. Residues: CSAREGSGRVYNEQFF.

This clonotype appeared a few times. The chain recombines TRBV28 with TRBJ2-2; D is ambiguous. Trimming took 7 bases from V and 1 from J, leaving 7 bases between them. The CDR3 is made up of 13 amino acids. Germline values: CDR1 MDHEN, CDR2 SYDVKM. CDR3 sequence reads: CASISLNTGELFF. The DNA for the CDR3 is TGTGCCAGCATAAGTTTGAACACCGGGGAGCTGTTTTTT.

V and J are TRBV19 and TRBJ2-1; 10 nucleotides align to TRBD2. CDR1 and CDR2 (germline): LNHDA, SQIVND (reference sequence). The CDR3 loop spans 17 amino acids. The V segment lost 2 bases and the J segment 5 bases; nucleotides outside the gene matches: 9. CDR3 sequence: CASSIRPGLAINNEQFF. CDR3 nucleotide sequence: TGTGCCAGTAGTATACGACCGGGACTAGCGATCAACAATGAGCAGTTCTTC.

The chain recombines TRBV4-2 with TRBJ2-7; D call uncertain. This CDR3 contains 13 residues. Germline V gives CDR1 LGHNA, CDR2 YNFKEQ. V lost 0 bases and J lost 6, with 9 bases in between. CDR3 residues: CASSQDGPAEQYF. The CDR3 DNA reads as TGTGCCAGCAGCCAAGATGGACCAGCCGAGCAGTACTTC.

This clonotype was seen a handful of times. This chain uses TRBV7-2 with TRBJ2-7, with TRBD2 as a possible D gene (5 bases). The V gene lost 0 bases and the J gene lost 1 base, with 10 bases spanning the gap. The V gene's germline CDR1 is SGHTA and CDR2 FQGNSA. This CDR3 has 15 residues. CDR3 DNA sequence: TGTGCCAGCAGCTTAGCGCGGGTGGAGTCCTACGAGCAGTACTTC. This gives the protein CASSLARVESYEQYF. Based on the CDR3 plus reference TRBV7-2 and TRBJ2-7, the full variable domain is GAGVSQSPSNKVTEKGKDVELRCDPISGHTALYWYRQSLGQGLEFLIYFQGNSAPDKSGLPSDRFSAERTGGSVSTLTIQRTQQEDSAVYLCASSLARVESYEQYFGPGTRLTVT.